Listed here are 27 T cell receptor beta chains from one sample, sequenced in a study of OX40 agonist ivuxolimab in advanced cancers. Produced via immunoSEQ multiplex PCR; TCRdb's table is partial and in-frame only. The repertoire consists of around 40,000 clones, with roughly 82% occurring once and the leading ten covering roughly 2.2%. This sample comprised CD4+ or CD8+ T cells sorted from blood, obtained in a trial of the OX40 agonist ivuxolimab. These receptors were obtained from an adult with an advanced solid tumor such as melanoma, head and neck, liver or kidney cancer.

In this sample, this clone turned up once. The chain carries TRBV9 and TRBJ1-2; tentative D call: TRBD1 (6 bases). Germline assignment: CDR1 SGDLS and CDR2 YYNGEE. The germline V and J ends were trimmed by 0 bases and 7 bases, with 16 bases remaining between them. This CDR3 is 15 amino acids long. The CDR3 nucleotides read TGTGCCAGCAGCGTAGTGGGGGGCGCCTCAATTGGCTACACCTTC. It is translated as CASSVVGGASIGYTF.

This chain links TRBV18 with TRBJ2-1, with TRBD2 as a possible D gene (6 bases). CDR3 length: 15 amino acids. Germline-derived CDR1 and CDR2 are KGHSH and LQKENI. V was trimmed by 3 bases and J by 3 bases, leaving 12 bases between them. This CDR3 is CASSPIVGGYNEQFF. Written as DNA, the CDR3 is TGTGCCAGCTCACCTATCGTGGGGGGCTACAATGAGCAGTTCTTC.

The CDR3 DNA follows: TGCGCCAGCAGCATGACAACTAGCACAGATACGCAGTATTTT. This codes for CASSMTTSTDTQYF. The rearrangement joins TRBV5-1 to TRBJ2-3; D gene unclear. This CDR3 contains 14 residues. The germline V gene encodes CDR1 SGHRS and CDR2 YFSETQ. Trimming took 4 bases from V and 0 from J, leaving 9 bases between them.

This sequence joins TRBV30 and TRBJ2-2, with 7 bases lining up with TRBD2. V lost 3 bases, J lost 5 bases, and 12 bases stayed unmatched. This CDR3 is built from 16 residues. Germline CDR1 GTSNPN, CDR2 SVGIG (reference sequence). Here the CDR3 DNA reads TGTGCCTGGAGGCTGGGGGGGAGAATTAGAACCGGGGAGCTGTTTTTT. Translating gives CAWRLGGRIRTGELFF.

The genes are TRBV30 and TRBJ1-2; D may be TRBD1 (6 bases). CDR1 GTSNPN and CDR2 SVGIG come from the germline V gene (reference sequence). V shed 4 bases and J shed 7 bases, with 10 bases lying between them. The CDR3 is made up of 11 amino acids. The CDR3, as DNA: TGTGCCTGGACTTCAGGGGTTGGCTACACCTTC. Amino acids: CAWTSGVGYTF.

The V gene is TRBV6-1, the J gene TRBJ1-4; 12 bases are shared with TRBD1. The J segment lost 15 bases and the V segment lost 8 bases, leaving 7 bases of the junction unmatched. This CDR3 has 12 amino acids. Germline V gene sequence: CDR1 MNHNS, CDR2 SASEGT. CDR3: CASGTGGVYMFF. The DNA of the CDR3 is TGTGCCAGCGGGACAGGGGGCGTATATATGTTTTTT.

In this sample, this clone turned up a few times. The chain couples TRBV7-3 to TRBJ2-2; TRBD2 matches at 9 bases. The junction had 3 bases not matched to a gene; V was cut back by 4 bases and J by 3 bases. Germline loops: CDR1 SGHTA, CDR2 FQGTGA. This CDR3 is built from 15 residues. CDR3 region: CASSWAGGDTGELFF. The CDR3, as DNA: TGTGCCAGCAGCTGGGCGGGAGGGGACACCGGGGAGCTGTTTTTT.

V usage is TRBV7-3 and J usage is TRBJ2-7; no firm D call. CDR1 is SGHTA, CDR2 FQGTGA, per germline. Trimming shortened V by 5 bases and J by 5 bases, and 16 bases separated the two germline ends. The CDR3 covers 14 residues. CDR3: CASSPPGQFHEQYF. The CDR3 coding sequence is TGTGCCAGCAGCCCCCCCGGTCAATTCCACGAGCAGTACTTC. Together with reference TRBV7-3 and TRBJ2-7, the CDR3 gives the full variable domain: GAGVSQTPSNKVTEKGKYVELRCDPISGHTALYWYRQSLGQGPEFLIYFQGTGAADDSGLPNDRFFAVRPEGSVSTLKIQRTERGDSAVYLCASSPPGQFHEQYFGPGTRLTVT.

CDR3 loop: CASSKEGQGYNEQFF. The CDR3 DNA reads TGTGCCAGCAGCAAGGAGGGACAGGGATACAATGAGCAGTTCTTC. The genes are TRBV11-2 and TRBJ2-1, with 9 bases that match TRBD1. From germline, CDR1 is SGHAT and CDR2 FQNNGV. Trimming removed 5 bases from V and 4 bases from J; junction bases left unmatched: 6. The CDR3 runs to 15 residues.

V gene TRBV4-1 combines with J gene TRBJ2-7; TRBD2 matches 7 bases. The CDR3 is made up of 16 amino acids. V trimming: 1 base; J trimming: 3 bases; junction bases outside the gene matches: 9. Germline values: CDR1 MGHRA, CDR2 YSYEKL. The CDR3 nucleotides read TGCGCCAGCAGCCAAGTCCCGACTAGCCGAAACTACGAGCAGTACTTC. This codes for CASSQVPTSRNYEQYF.

The gene calls are TRBV28 and TRBJ2-5; no reliable D call. V gave up 8 bases and J gave up 5 bases, with 18 bases separating them. The CDR3 has 14 amino acids. Looked up from germline, CDR1 is MDHEN and CDR2 is SYDVKM. The chain's CDR3 is CASASGSFRETQYF. In DNA, the CDR3 is TGTGCCAGCGCGAGTGGCAGCTTCAGGGAGACCCAGTACTTC.

The chain joins TRBV6-4 to TRBJ2-3; D is ambiguous. With 5 bases removed from V and 1 base from J, the gap between germline ends came to 10 bases. There are 14 residues in the CDR3. Germline CDR1 is MRHNA and CDR2 is SNTAGT. The CDR3 nucleotides are TGTGCCAGCAGTCCCTTACCAGGCACAGATACGCAGTATTTT. This translates into CASSPLPGTDTQYF.

This clone was detected only a few times. The chain has TRBV6-5 and TRBJ1-6, with 8 bases lining up with TRBD1. Germline V gene sequence: CDR1 MNHEY, CDR2 SVGAGI. This CDR3 is built from 15 residues. The junction had 7 bases not matched to a gene; V was cut back by 2 bases and J by 10 bases. The CDR3 nucleotides read TGTGCCAGCAGTTACACAGGACAGGGTCGGTCACCCCTCCACTTT. This codes for CASSYTGQGRSPLHF.

CDR3 bases: TGTGCCAGCAGCTTACTGGGGGTTAACATTCAGTACTTC. It is translated as CASSLLGVNIQYF. This rearrangement joins TRBV13 to TRBJ2-4; either TRBD1 or TRBD2 may fit D (5 bases each). Germline values: CDR1 PRHDT, CDR2 FYEKMQ (reference sequence). Deletions cut 2 bases from V and 7 bases from J, with 9 bases between. The CDR3 is 13 amino acids.

The chain has TRBV5-1 and TRBJ1-1; perhaps TRBD1 as D (6 bases). CDR1 and CDR2 (germline): SGHRS, YFSETQ. V lost 0 bases to trimming and J lost 5 bases, with 14 bases between them. CDR3 length equals 15 residues. The CDR3 spells CASSLDVGAGTEAFF. The CDR3 region has the DNA TGCGCCAGCAGCTTGGACGTGGGGGCGGGAACTGAAGCTTTCTTT. The full variable domain, with the rest looked up from reference TRBV5-1 and TRBJ1-1, is KAGVTQTPRYLIKTRGQQVTLSCSPISGHRSVSWYQQTPGQGLQFLFEYFSETQRNKGNFPGRFSGRQFSNSRSEMNVSTLELGDSALYLCASSLDVGAGTEAFFGQGTRLTVV.

This chain joins TRBV5-8 and TRBJ2-3; tentatively, D is TRBD1 or TRBD2 (5 bases each). Germline V lookup: CDR1 SGHTS, CDR2 YDEGEE. The CDR3 has 14 amino acids. The V end was cut by 2 bases, the J end by 4 bases, with 11 bases between. CDR3 in amino acids: CASSLTLGADTQYF. The CDR3 DNA sequence: TGTGCCAGCAGCTTAACCCTGGGGGCAGATACGCAGTATTTT.

The chain recombines TRBV6-5 with TRBJ1-4, with 7 bases fitting TRBD1. The germline gives CDR1 MNHEY, CDR2 SVGAGI. V trimming: 6 bases; J trimming: 4 bases; junction bases outside the gene matches: 5. The CDR3 totals 14 residues. The DNA of the CDR3 is TGTGCCAGCAGGACGACAGGGCTTAATGAAAAACTGTTTTTT. Translation: CASRTTGLNEKLFF.

The J gene is TRBJ2-3, the V gene TRBV11-3; TRBD1 matches 9 bases. The CDR3 loop spans 14 amino acids. CDR1 is SGHNT and CDR2 is YENEEA in the germline V gene. Losses at the gene ends were 5 bases for V and 8 bases for J; bases not matched to a gene: 8. This chain's CDR3 is CASSMDRGDGTQYF. CDR3 nucleotide sequence: TGTGCCAGCAGCATGGACAGGGGAGACGGTACGCAGTATTTT.

V is TRBV5-8 and J is TRBJ2-5; no definite D call. Per germline, CDR1 SGHTS and CDR2 YDEGEE. The length of the CDR3 is 13 residues. V lost 0 bases and J lost 3, with 6 bases in between. The CDR3 region is CASSLGDKETQYF. The CDR3, as DNA: TGTGCCAGCAGCTTGGGAGATAAAGAGACCCAGTACTTC.

This chain links TRBV6-6 with TRBJ1-4; D perhaps matches TRBD1 (6 bases). CDR3 length: 15 residues. V was cut by 2 bases and J by 10 bases, with 17 bases left in between. Germline assignment: CDR1 MNHNY and CDR2 SVGAGI (reference sequence). CDR3 coding DNA: TGTGCCAGCAGTTACAACAGGGATCGGACGGGAAAACTGTTTTTT. It codes for CASSYNRDRTGKLFF.

The gene calls are TRBV5-4 and TRBJ2-3; unclear D gene. Germline values: CDR1 SGHNT, CDR2 YYREEE (reference sequence). V lost 3 bases to trimming and J lost 0 bases, with 14 bases between them. The CDR3 spans 16 residues. The CDR3 sequence is CASSSAAGSSTDTQYF. CDR3 coding DNA: TGTGCCAGCAGCTCCGCCGCCGGGTCTAGCACAGATACGCAGTATTTT. The entire variable domain, with the rest obtained from reference TRBV5-4 and TRBJ2-3, is as follows: ETGVTQSPTHLIKTRGQQVTLRCSSQSGHNTVSWYQQALGQGPQFIFQYYREEENGRGNFPPRFSGLQFPNYSSELNVNALELDDSALYLCASSSAAGSSTDTQYFGPGTRLTVL.

The chain employs TRBV10-3 and TRBJ1-2; weak D call: TRBD1 (6 bases). V lost 10 bases and J lost 0, with 12 bases in between. The CDR3 is made up of 13 amino acids. Per germline, CDR1 ENHRY and CDR2 SYGVKD. CDR3 DNA sequence: TGTGCCACCCGGGGGGCTACTAACTATGGCTACACCTTC. Translation: CATRGATNYGYTF.

J is TRBJ1-2 and V is TRBV7-9; possibly TRBD1 for D (5 bases). CDR3 length: 15 residues. Trimming took off 5 bases at V and 8 bases at J, with 21 bases between the two ends. CDR1 and CDR2 from the germline V gene are SEHNR and FQNEAQ (reference sequence). The CDR3 coding sequence is TGTGCCAGCAGCCCCGGCGGGGCGGGGCCGGGGGGCTACACCTTC. It yields the protein CASSPGGAGPGGYTF.

The chain combines TRBV5-8 with TRBJ1-2; D is uncertain. The V end lost 0 bases, the J end lost 0 bases, and 9 bases lay between the germline ends. This CDR3 spans 15 amino acids. Germline CDR1 reads SGHTS; CDR2 reads YDEGEE. The CDR3 protein is CASSLGPKTNYGYTF. CDR3 nucleotides: TGTGCCAGCAGCTTGGGACCCAAAACTAACTATGGCTACACCTTC.

The rearrangement links TRBV5-1 to TRBJ1-4, with D possibly being TRBD1 (5 bases). V gave up 2 bases and J gave up 7 bases, with 18 bases separating them. The germline V gene encodes CDR1 SGHRS and CDR2 YFSETQ. The CDR3 has 16 amino acids. The CDR3 bases are TGCGCCAGCAGCTTCCGGGACCGCGGATCAGGTGAAAAACTGTTTTTT. Translated, it gives CASSFRDRGSGEKLFF. The variable domain in full, completed from reference TRBV5-1 and TRBJ1-4, reads KAGVTQTPRYLIKTRGQQVTLSCSPISGHRSVSWYQQTPGQGLQFLFEYFSETQRNKGNFPGRFSGRQFSNSRSEMNVSTLELGDSALYLCASSFRDRGSGEKLFFGSGTQLSVL.

V gene TRBV9 combines with J gene TRBJ2-3, with 9 bases aligning to TRBD2. The CDR3 contains 13 residues. CDR1 and CDR2 from the germline V gene are SGDLS and YYNGEE. The ends lost 3 bases at V and 6 bases at J; junction bases unmatched: 2. CDR3 in DNA: TGTGCCAGCAGCGCTAGCGGGGAGGATACGCAGTATTTT. It yields the protein CASSASGEDTQYF.

The rearrangement joins TRBV19 to TRBJ2-1, with D tentatively TRBD1 (6 bases). The V and J ends lost 5 bases and 6 bases respectively, with 11 bases between them. Germline CDR1 reads LNHDA; CDR2 reads SQIVND (reference sequence). This CDR3 spans 13 amino acids. Here the CDR3 reads CASSYGQPNEQFF. DNA of the CDR3: TGTGCCAGTAGTTACGGACAGCCCAATGAGCAGTTCTTC.